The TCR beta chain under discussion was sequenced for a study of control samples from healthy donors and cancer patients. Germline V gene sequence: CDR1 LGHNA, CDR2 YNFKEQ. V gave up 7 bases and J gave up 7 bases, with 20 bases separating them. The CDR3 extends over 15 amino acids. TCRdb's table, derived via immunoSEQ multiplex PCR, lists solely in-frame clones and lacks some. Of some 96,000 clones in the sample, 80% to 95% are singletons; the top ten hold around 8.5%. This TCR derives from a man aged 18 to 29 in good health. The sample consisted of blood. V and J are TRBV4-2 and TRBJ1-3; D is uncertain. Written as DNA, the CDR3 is TGTGCCAGCACCGCGGTGACGGGCCTGGGGAACACCATATATTTT. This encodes CASTAVTGLGNTIYF.